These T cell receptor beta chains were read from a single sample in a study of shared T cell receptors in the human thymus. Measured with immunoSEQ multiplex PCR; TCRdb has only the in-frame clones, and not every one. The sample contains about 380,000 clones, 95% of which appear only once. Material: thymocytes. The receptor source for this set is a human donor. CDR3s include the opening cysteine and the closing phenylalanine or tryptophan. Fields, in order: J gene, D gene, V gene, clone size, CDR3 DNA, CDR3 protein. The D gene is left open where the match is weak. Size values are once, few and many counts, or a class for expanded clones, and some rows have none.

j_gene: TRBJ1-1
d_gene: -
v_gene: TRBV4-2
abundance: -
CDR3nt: TGTGCCAGCAGCCATTCATTCGTCGGACAGACAACCTTTGAAGCTTTCTTT
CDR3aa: CASSHSFVGQTTFEAFF

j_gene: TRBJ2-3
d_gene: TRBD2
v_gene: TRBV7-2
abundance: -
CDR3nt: TGTGCCAGCAGCTCCCTCCCCAGCATTAGCGGGAGTAATACGCAGTATTTT
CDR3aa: CASSSLPSISGSNTQYF

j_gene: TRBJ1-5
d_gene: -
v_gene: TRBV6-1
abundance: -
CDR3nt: TGTGCCAGCAGTACCAGGGGTGGAGGCAATCAGCCCCAGCATTTT
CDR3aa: CASSTRGGGNQPQHF

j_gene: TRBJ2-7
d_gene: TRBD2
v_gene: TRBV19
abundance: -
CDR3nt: TGTGCCAGTAGTACCCTAGCGGGAGGGTCCTACGAGCAGTACTTC
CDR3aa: CASSTLAGGSYEQYF

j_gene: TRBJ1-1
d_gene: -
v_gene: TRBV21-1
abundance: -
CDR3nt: TGTGCCAGCACATTCCGGGAGCCGGGGGCGGGCACTGAAGCTTTCTTT
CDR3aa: CASTFREPGAGTEAFF

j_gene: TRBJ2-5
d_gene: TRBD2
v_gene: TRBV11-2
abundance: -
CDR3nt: TGTGCCAGCAGGAAACTAGCGGGAGGAGAGACCCAGTACTTC
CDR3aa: CASRKLAGGETQYF

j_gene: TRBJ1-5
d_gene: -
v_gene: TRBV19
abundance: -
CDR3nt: TGTGCCAGTAGTGTCTGGGGATCTCGCAATCAGCCCCAGCATTTT
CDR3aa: CASSVWGSRNQPQHF

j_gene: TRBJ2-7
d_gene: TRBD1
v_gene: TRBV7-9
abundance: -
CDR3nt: TGTGCCAGCAGTTACAGGGGAGAGCAGTACTTC
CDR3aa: CASSYRGEQYF

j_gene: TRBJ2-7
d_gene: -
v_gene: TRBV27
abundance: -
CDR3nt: TGTGCCAGCAGTTTAAATGGGCGCGAGCAGTACTTC
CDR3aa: CASSLNGREQYF

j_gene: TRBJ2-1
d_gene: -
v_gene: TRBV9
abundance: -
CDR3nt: TGTGCCAGCAGCGTAGGGCAGGGCATCCATGAGCAGTTCTTC
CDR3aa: CASSVGQGIHEQFF

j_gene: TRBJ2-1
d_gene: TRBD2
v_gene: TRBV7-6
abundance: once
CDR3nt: TGTGCCAGCAGCTCCGAGCGGGAGGGAGGGGATGAGCAGTTCTTC
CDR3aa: CASSSEREGGDEQFF

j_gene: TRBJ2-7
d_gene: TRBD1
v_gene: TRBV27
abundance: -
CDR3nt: TGTGCCAGCAGCTTCCTTGCGGGACAGGGGGGCTACGAGCAGTACTTC
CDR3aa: CASSFLAGQGGYEQYF

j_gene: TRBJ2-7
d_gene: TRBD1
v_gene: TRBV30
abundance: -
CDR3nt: TGTGCCTGGAGGTTCCCCCGGGACAGGGGAAACGAGCAGTACTTC
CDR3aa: CAWRFPRDRGNEQYF

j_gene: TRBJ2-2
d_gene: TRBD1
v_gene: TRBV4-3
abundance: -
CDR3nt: TGCGCCAGCAGCCAAGGTGGACAGGGGAGAACCTCCGGGGAGCTGTTTTTT
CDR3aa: CASSQGGQGRTSGELFF

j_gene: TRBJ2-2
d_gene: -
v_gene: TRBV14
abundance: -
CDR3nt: TGTGCCAGCAGCCTAACCGGGCCCACCGGGGAGCTGTTTTTT
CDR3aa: CASSLTGPTGELFF

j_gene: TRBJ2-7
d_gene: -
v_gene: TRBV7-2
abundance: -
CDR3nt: TGTGCCAGCAGCTTAGGGAGGGAGCAGTACTTC
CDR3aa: CASSLGREQYF

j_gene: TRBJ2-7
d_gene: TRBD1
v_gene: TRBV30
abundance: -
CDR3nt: TGTGCCTGGAGTAAAAAAACAGGGGACGAGCAGTACTTC
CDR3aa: CAWSKKTGDEQYF

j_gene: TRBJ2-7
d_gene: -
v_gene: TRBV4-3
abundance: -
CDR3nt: TGCGCCAGCAGCTTCCGGGTCGCCTACGAGCAGTACTTC
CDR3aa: CASSFRVAYEQYF

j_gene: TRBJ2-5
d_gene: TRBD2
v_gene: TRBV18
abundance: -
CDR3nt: TGTGCCAGCTCACCAATACCGGGAGGGCACCCAGGAGAGACCCAGTACTTC
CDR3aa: CASSPIPGGHPGETQYF

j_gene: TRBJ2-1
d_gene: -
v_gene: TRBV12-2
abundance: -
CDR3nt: TGTGCAAGTCGCCCCGGGCCCGATAGCGGGAAGTACCTCTACAATGAGCAGTTCTTC
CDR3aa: CASRPGPDSGKYLYNEQFF

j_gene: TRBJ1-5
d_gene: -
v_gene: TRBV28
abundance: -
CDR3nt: TGTGCCAGCACCCTGGACTGTCAGCCCCAGCATTTT
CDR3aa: CASTLDCQPQHF

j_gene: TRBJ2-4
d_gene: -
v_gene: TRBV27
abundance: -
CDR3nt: TGTGCCAGCGGAAAGCCCAAATTAGCCAAAAACATTCAGTACTTC
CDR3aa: CASGKPKLAKNIQYF

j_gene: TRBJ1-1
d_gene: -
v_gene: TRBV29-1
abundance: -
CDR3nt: TGCAGCGTTGAAGAAGGGGGAAACACTGAAGCTTTCTTT
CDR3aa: CSVEEGGNTEAFF

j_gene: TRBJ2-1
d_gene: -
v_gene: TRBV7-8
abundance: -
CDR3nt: TGTGCCAGCAGCTTACCAGACAGGAGCTCCTACAATGAGCAGTTCTTC
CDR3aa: CASSLPDRSSYNEQFF

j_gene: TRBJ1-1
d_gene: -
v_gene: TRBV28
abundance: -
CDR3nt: TGTGCCAGCAGTTTACTCCCGGTAGAGCGGGTCAACACTGAAGCTTTCTTT
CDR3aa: CASSLLPVERVNTEAFF

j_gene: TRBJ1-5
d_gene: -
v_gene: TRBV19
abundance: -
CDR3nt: TGTGCCACCAGGACGGTGGGTAGCAATCAGCCCCAGCATTTT
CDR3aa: CATRTVGSNQPQHF

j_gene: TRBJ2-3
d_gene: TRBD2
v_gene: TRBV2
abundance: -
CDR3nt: TGTGCCAGCAGTGGTGCTAGCGGGAGTGAAGATACGCAGTATTTT
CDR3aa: CASSGASGSEDTQYF

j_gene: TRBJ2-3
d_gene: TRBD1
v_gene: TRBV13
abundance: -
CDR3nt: TGTGCCAGCAGCTTAGACGGACAGGTGGGGACAGATACGCAGTATTTT
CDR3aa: CASSLDGQVGTDTQYF

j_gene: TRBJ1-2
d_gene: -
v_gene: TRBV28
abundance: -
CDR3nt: TGTGCCAGCAGTGGAAGGACAGTTAACTATGGCTACACCTTC
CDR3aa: CASSGRTVNYGYTF

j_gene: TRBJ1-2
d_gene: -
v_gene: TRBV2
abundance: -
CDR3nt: TGTGCCAGCAGTACCGCTGCCTATGGCTACACCTTC
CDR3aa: CASSTAAYGYTF

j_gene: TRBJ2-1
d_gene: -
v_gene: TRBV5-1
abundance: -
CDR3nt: TGCGCCAGCAGCGGGGGGCCCGGGGCACTAAGTGGCAATGAGCAGTTCTTC
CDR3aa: CASSGGPGALSGNEQFF

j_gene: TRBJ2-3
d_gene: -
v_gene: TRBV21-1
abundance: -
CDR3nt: TGTGCCAGCAGCAAAGACGTCTGGCTGGAGAAAGATACGCAGTATTTT
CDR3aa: CASSKDVWLEKDTQYF

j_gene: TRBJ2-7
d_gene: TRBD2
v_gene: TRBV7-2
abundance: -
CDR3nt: TGTGCCAGCAGCTTATTGGCGGCTAGCGGGAGCTCCTCCTACGAGCAGTACTTC
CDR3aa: CASSLLAASGSSSYEQYF

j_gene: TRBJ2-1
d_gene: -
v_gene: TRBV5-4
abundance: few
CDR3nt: TGTGCCAGCAGCTTGTGTGGTGGGCTCTTGAGGTTTGAGCAGTTCTTC
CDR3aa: CASSLCGGLLRFEQFF

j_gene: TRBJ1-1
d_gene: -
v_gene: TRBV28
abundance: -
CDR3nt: TGTGCCAGCGTAAGGCAGCCTGGAGCTGAAGCTTTCTTT
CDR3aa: CASVRQPGAEAFF

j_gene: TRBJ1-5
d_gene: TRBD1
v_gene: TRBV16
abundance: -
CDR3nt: TGTGCCAGCAGCCATGGGACAGGGGGTCAGCCCCAGCATTTT
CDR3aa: CASSHGTGGQPQHF

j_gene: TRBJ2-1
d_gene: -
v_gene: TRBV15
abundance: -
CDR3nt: TGTGCCACCAGCAGAGATCGCGCAGGTGGGTCCTACAATGAGCAGTTCTTC
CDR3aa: CATSRDRAGGSYNEQFF

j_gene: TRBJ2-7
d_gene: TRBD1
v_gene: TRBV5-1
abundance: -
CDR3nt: TGCGCCAGCAGCTGGTGGGGGACAGGAAACTACGAGCAGTACTTC
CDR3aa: CASSWWGTGNYEQYF

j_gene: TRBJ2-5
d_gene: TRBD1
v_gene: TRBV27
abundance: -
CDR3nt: TGTGCCAGCAGTTGCGCCTCGGGGACAGGGTTTCAAGAGACCCAGTACTTC
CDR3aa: CASSCASGTGFQETQYF

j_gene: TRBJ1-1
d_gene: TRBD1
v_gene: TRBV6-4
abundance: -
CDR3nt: TGTGCCAGCACCCTAAAAGGGGGCTATGGTGAAGCTTTCTTT
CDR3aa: CASTLKGGYGEAFF

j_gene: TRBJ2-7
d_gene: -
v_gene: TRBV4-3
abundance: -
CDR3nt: TGCGCCAGCAGCCAAGATGGGCGGGGCTACGAGCAGTACTTC
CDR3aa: CASSQDGRGYEQYF

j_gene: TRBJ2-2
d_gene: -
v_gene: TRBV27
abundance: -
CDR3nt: TGTGCCAGCCTAGACAGGCGGAACACCGGGGAGCTGTTTTTT
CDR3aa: CASLDRRNTGELFF

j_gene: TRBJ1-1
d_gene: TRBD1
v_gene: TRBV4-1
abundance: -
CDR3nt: TGCGCCAGCAGCCAAGACCCGACAGGGCGGACTGAAGCTTTCTTT
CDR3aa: CASSQDPTGRTEAFF

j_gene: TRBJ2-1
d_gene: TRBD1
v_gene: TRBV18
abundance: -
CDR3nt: TGTGCCAGCTCACCCCCAGCCGGGACAGGGGGCTTGAATGAGCAGTTCTTC
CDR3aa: CASSPPAGTGGLNEQFF

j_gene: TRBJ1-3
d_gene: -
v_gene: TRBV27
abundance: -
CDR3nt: TGTGCCAGCAGCCCCTTTCTAAAAAGGAAGGATGGTACCCAGAACACCATATATTTT
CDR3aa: CASSPFLKRKDGTQNTIYF

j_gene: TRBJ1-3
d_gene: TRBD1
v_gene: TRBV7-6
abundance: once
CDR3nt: TGTGCCAGCAGCTTAGGAGAGGGCAGGGGGCTCGGAAACACCATATATTTT
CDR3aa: CASSLGEGRGLGNTIYF

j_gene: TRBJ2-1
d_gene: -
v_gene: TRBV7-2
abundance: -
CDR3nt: TGTGCCAGCAGCTTAGGACCCCGGGACTACAATGAGCAGTTCTTC
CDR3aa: CASSLGPRDYNEQFF

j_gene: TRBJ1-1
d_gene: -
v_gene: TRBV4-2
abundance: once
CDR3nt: TGTGCCAGCAGCCAGGTTCCTGGGGGGGCAGGATACACTGAAGCTTTCTTT
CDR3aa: CASSQVPGGAGYTEAFF

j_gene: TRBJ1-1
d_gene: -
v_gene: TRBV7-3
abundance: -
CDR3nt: TGTGCCAGCAGCTTAGGCAGGGGCTCGAGCACTGAAGCTTTCTTT
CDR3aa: CASSLGRGSSTEAFF

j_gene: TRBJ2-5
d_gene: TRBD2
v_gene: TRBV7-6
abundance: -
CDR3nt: TGTGCCAGCAGCTTACAGGGACTAGCGGGAGACGAGACCCAGTACTTC
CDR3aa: CASSLQGLAGDETQYF

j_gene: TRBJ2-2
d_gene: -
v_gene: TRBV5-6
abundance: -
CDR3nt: TGTGCCAGCAGCTTGGTTGGGCAGAACACCGGGGAGCTGTTTTTT
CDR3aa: CASSLVGQNTGELFF